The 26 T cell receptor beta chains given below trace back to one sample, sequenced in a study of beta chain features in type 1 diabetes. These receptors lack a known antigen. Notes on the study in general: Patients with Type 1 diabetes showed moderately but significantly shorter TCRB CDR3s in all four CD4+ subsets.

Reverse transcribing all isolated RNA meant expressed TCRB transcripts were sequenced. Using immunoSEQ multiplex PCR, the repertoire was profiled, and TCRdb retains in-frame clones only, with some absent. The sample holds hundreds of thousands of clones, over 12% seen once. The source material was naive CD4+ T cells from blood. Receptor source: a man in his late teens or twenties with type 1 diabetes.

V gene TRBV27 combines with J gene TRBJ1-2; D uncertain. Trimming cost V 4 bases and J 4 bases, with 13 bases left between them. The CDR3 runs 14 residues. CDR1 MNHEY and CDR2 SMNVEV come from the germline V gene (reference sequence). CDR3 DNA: TGTGCCAGCAGTTCCGATCTCTTTCTCTATGGCTACACCTTC. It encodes CASSSDLFLYGYTF.

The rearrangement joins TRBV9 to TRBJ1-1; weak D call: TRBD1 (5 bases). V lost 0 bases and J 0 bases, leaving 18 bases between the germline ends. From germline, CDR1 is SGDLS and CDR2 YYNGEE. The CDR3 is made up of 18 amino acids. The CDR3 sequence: CASSVATITGGLNTEAFF. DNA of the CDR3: TGTGCCAGCAGCGTAGCTACAATAACGGGGGGTCTGAACACTGAAGCTTTCTTT.

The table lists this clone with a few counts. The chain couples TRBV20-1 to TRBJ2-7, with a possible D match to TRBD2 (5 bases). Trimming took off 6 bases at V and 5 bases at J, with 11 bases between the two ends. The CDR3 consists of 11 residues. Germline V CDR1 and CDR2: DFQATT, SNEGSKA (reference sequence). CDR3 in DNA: TGCAGTGCCCTTTACGGGGACGAGCAGTACTTC. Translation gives CSALYGDEQYF.

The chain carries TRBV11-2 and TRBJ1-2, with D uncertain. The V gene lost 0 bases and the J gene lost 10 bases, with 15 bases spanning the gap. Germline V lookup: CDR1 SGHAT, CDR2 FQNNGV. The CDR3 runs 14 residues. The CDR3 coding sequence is TGTGCCAGCAGCTTAGATCACAGAGTCCGGGACTACACCTTC. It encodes CASSLDHRVRDYTF.

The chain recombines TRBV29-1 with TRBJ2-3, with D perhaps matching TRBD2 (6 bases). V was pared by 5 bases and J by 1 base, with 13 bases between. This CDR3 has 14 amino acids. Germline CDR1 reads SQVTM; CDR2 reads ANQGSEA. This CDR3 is CSVSGLGGTDTQYF. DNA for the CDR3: TGCAGCGTTTCGGGACTCGGCGGCACAGATACGCAGTATTTT.

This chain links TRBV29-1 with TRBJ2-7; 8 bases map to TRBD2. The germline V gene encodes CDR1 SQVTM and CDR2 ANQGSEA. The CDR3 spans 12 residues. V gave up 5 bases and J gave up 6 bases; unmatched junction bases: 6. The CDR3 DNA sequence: TGCAGCGTTAGTTTAGCGGGATCCGAGCAGTACTTC. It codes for CSVSLAGSEQYF.

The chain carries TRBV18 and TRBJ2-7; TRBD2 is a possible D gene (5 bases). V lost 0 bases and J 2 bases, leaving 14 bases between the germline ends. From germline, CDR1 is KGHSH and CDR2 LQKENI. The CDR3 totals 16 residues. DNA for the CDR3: TGTGCCAGCTCACCACCCGAGAGGGTTTCGACCTACGAGCAGTACTTC. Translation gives CASSPPERVSTYEQYF.

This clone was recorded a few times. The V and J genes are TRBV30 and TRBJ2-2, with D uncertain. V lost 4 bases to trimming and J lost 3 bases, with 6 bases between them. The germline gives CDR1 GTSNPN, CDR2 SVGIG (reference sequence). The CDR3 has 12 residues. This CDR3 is CAWTDYTGELFF. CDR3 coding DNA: TGTGCCTGGACTGACTACACCGGGGAGCTGTTTTTT.

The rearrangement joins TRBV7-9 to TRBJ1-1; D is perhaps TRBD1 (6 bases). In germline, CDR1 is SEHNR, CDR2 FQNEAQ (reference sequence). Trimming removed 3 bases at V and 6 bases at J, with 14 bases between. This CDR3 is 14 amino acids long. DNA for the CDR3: TGTGCCAGCAGCTTTGGTCGCGGACAGCCTGAAGCTTTCTTT. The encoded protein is CASSFGRGQPEAFF.

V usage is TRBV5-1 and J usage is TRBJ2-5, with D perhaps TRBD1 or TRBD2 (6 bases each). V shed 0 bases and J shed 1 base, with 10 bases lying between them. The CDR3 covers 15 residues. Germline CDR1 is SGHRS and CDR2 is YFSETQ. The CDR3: CASSLAGGFQETQYF. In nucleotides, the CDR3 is TGCGCCAGCAGCTTGGCCGGGGGCTTCCAAGAGACCCAGTACTTC.

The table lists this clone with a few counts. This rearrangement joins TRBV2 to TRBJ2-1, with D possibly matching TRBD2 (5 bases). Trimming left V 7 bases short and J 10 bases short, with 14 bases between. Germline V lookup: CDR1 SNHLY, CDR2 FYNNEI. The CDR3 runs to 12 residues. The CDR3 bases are TGTGCCAGCACCCAGCGGAATCGCGAGCAGTTCTTC. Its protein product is CASTQRNREQFF.

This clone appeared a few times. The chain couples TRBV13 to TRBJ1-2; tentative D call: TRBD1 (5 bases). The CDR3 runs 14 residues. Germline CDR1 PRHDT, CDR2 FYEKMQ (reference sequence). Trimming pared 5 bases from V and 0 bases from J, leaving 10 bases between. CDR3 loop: CASSPRGPNYGYTF. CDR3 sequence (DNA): TGTGCCAGCAGCCCTCGGGGCCCTAACTATGGCTACACCTTC.

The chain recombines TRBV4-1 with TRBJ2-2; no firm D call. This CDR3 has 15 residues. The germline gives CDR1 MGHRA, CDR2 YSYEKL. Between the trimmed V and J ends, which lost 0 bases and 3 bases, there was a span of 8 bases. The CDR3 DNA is TGCGCCAGCAGCCAAGACGCAGGTTACACCGGGGAGCTGTTTTTT. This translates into CASSQDAGYTGELFF.

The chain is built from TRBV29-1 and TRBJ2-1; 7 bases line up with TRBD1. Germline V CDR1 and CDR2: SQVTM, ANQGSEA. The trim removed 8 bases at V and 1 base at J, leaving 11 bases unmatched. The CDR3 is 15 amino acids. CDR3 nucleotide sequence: TGCAGCAACCTGACAAGGGGGCTTTCCTACAATGAGCAGTTCTTC. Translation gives CSNLTRGLSYNEQFF.

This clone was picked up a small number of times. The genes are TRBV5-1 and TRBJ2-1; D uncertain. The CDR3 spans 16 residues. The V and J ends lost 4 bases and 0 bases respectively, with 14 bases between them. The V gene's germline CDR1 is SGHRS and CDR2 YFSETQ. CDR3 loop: CASSPTRQSSYNEQFF. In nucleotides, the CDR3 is TGCGCCAGCAGCCCAACACGCCAGAGCTCCTACAATGAGCAGTTCTTC.

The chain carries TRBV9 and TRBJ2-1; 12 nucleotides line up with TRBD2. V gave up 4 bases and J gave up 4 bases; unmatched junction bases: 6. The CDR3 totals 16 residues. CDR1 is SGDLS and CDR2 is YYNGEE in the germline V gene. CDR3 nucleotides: TGTGCCAGCAGCCCATGGACTAGCGGGGTGTACAATGAGCAGTTCTTC. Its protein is CASSPWTSGVYNEQFF. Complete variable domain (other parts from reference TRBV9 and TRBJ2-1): DSGVTQTPKHLITATGQRVTLRCSPRSGDLSVYWYQQSLDQGLQFLIQYYNGEERAKGNILERFSAQQFPDLHSELNLSSLELGDSALYFCASSPWTSGVYNEQFFGPGTRLTVL.

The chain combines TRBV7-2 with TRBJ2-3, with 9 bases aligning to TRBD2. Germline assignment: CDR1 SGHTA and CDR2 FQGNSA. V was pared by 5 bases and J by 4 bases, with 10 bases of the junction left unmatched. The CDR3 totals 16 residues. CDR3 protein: CASSPDDSGGADTQYF. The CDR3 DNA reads TGTGCCAGCAGCCCAGACGATAGCGGGGGTGCAGATACGCAGTATTTT.

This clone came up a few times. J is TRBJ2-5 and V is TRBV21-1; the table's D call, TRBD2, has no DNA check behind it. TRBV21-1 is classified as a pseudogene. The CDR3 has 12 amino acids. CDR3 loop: CASSKSRGTQYF. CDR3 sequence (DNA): TGTGCCAGCAGCAAAAGCCGAGGTACCCAGTACTTC.

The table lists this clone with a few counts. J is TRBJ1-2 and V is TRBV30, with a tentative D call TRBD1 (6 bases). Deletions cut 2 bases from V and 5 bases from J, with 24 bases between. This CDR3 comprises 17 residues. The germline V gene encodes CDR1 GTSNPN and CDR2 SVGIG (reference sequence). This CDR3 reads CAWSPHARGAAPYGYTF. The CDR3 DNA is TGTGCCTGGAGTCCCCACGCACGGGGGGCCGCCCCATATGGCTACACCTTC.

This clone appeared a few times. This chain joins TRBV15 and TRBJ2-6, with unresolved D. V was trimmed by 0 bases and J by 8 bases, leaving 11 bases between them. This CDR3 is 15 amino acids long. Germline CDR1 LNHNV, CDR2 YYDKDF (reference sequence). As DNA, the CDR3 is TGTGCCACCAGCAGAGATAAGTCCCCTCCCAACGTCCTGACTTTC. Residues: CATSRDKSPPNVLTF. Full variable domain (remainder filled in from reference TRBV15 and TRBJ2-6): DAMVIQNPRYQVTQFGKPVTLSCSQTLNHNVMYWYQQKSSQAPKLLFHYYDKDFNNEADTPDNFQSRRPNTSFCFLDIRSPGLGDTAMYLCATSRDKSPPNVLTFGAGSRLTVL.

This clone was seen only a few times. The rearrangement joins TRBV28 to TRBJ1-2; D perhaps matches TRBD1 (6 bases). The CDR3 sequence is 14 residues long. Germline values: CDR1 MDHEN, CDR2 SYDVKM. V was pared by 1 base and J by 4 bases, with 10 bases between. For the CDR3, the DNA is TGTGCCAGCAGTTTATCCGGGGGCTCCTATGGCTACACCTTC. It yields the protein CASSLSGGSYGYTF.

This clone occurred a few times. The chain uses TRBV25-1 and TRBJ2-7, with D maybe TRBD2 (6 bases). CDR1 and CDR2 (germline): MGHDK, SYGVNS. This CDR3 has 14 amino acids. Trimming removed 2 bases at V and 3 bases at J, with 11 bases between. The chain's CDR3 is CASSERGGYYEQYF. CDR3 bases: TGTGCCAGCAGTGAACGTGGGGGGTACTACGAGCAGTACTTC.

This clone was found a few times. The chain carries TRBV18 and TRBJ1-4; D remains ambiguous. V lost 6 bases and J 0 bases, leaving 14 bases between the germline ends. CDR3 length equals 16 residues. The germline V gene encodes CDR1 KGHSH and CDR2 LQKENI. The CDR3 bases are TGTGCCAGCTCCCCTAGGGCCGGGCCAACTAATGAAAAACTGTTTTTT. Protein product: CASSPRAGPTNEKLFF.

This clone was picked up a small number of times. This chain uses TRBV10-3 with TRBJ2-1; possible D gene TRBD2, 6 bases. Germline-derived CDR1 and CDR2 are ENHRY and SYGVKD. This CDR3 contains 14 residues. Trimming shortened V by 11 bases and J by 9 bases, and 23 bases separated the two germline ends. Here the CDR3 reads CASFSGGILSEQFF. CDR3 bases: TGTGCCTCCTTTAGTGGGGGGATTTTGTCTGAGCAGTTCTTC.

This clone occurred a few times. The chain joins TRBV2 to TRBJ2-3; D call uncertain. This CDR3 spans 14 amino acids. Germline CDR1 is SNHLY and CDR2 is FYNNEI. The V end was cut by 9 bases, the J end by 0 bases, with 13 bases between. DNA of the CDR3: TGTGCCAGTTCTCAGTACATTAGCACAGATACGCAGTATTTT. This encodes CASSQYISTDTQYF.

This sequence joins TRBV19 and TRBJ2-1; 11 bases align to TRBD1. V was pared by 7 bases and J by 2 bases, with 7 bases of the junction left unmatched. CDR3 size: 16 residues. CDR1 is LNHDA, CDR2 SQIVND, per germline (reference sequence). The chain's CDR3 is CASTRTGGRTYNEQFF. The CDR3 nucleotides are TGTGCCAGTACTAGGACAGGGGGCCGGACCTACAATGAGCAGTTCTTC.